This TCR beta chain was obtained from a study of spatial heterogeneity in lung cancer. Unique molecular identifiers, one per molecule, were present on every TCR cDNA molecule. One entry per CDR3 protein results from TCRdb running MiXCR on the 5' RACE reads. The sample lists under 40,000 distinct CDR3 sequences, around 5.5% occurring once. This clonotype was seen a handful of times. Germline-derived CDR1 and CDR2 are SGHDT and YYEEEE. This CDR3 comprises 15 residues. V was pared by 1 base and J by 3 bases, with 11 bases between. This sample's time point: sample taken at primary tumor resection. The input material, whole RNA from tumor, nontumor lung or frozen PBMC, was sequenced unsorted. There were some 76 donors, all of them untreated patients with early-stage non-small cell lung cancer.

Here the sequenced sample was PBMCs, taken at surgery. The clonotype originates from a female donor with early-stage non-small cell lung cancer. This rearrangement joins TRBV5-6 to TRBJ1-5; the D gene is possibly TRBD1 (6 bases). The CDR3 region is CASSLTGQNNQPQHF. The CDR3 DNA sequence: TGTGCCAGCAGCTTGACCGGACAGAACAATCAGCCCCAGCATTTT.